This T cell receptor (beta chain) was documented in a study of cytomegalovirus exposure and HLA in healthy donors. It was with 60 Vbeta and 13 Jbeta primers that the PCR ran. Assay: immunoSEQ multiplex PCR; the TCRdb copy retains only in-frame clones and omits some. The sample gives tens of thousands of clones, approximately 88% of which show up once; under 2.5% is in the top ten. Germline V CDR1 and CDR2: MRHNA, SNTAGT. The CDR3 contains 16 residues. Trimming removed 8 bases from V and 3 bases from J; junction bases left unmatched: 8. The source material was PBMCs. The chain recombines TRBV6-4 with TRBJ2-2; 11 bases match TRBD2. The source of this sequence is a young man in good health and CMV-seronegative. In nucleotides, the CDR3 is TGTGCCAGCCGCCAACTAGCGGGGGCGGACACCGGGGAGCTGTTTTTT. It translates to CASRQLAGADTGELFF.